This is a list of T cell receptor beta chains from one sample in a study of CD8+CD57+ T cells in acquired aplastic anemia. TCRdb independently ran MiXCR on the reads; one entry per CDR3 protein. The table includes a few hundred thousand distinct CDR3 sequences, around 68% detected once. Sequencing was done on a sample of sorted CD4+, CD8+, or CD8+CD57+ T cells (not recorded which) from PBMCs. The receptor source for this set is a human donor in good health, serving as a control. Both conserved end residues are trimmed from each CDR3. Fields, in order: CDR3 protein, V gene, J gene.

CDR3aa: ASSRSETAYEKD
v_gene: TRBV9
j_gene: TRBJ2-7

CDR3aa: ASKSLRGGETQY
v_gene: TRBV6-1
j_gene: TRBJ2-5

CDR3aa: ASSSRGARSQEMT
v_gene: TRBV7-9
j_gene: TRBJ2-6

CDR3aa: SARKLVGVDYGYT
v_gene: TRBV20-1
j_gene: TRBJ1-2

CDR3aa: ASRETGKITYT
v_gene: TRBV2
j_gene: NA

CDR3aa: ASSFYICSATTPGPNNNQPQH
v_gene: TRBV12-3/TRBV12-4
j_gene: TRBJ1-5

CDR3aa: ASSLEIESSPLH
v_gene: TRBV7-8
j_gene: TRBJ1-6

CDR3aa: ASSLVAGDTDTQY
v_gene: TRBV5-5
j_gene: TRBJ2-3

CDR3aa: ASSLGRGSQPQH
v_gene: TRBV5-1
j_gene: TRBJ1-5

CDR3aa: ASSTGKEAF
v_gene: TRBV9
j_gene: TRBJ1-1

CDR3aa: SARHGQDPPQH
v_gene: TRBV20-1
j_gene: TRBJ1-5

CDR3aa: ASSVTATNEKLF
v_gene: TRBV9
j_gene: TRBJ1-4

CDR3aa: ASREGAHGGDTETQY
v_gene: TRBV7-3
j_gene: TRBJ2-3

CDR3aa: ASRFAGYTEAF
v_gene: TRBV2
j_gene: TRBJ1-1

CDR3aa: ASSFRDRNYGYT
v_gene: TRBV12-3/TRBV12-4
j_gene: TRBJ1-2

CDR3aa: ASSESVRGYNEQF
v_gene: TRBV25-1
j_gene: TRBJ2-1

CDR3aa: ASSFKTSGGVYNEQF
v_gene: TRBV11-1
j_gene: TRBJ2-1

CDR3aa: ASSLAGGPYNEQ
v_gene: TRBV7-2
j_gene: TRBJ2-3

CDR3aa: AIRREGSSGNTIY
v_gene: TRBV7-2
j_gene: TRBJ1-3

CDR3aa: ASSLGWDSSPEQY
v_gene: TRBV7-8
j_gene: TRBJ2-7

CDR3aa: SASPASGNEAF
v_gene: TRBV20-1
j_gene: TRBJ1-1

CDR3aa: ASSQAPGDTQY
v_gene: TRBV3-1
j_gene: TRBJ2-3

CDR3aa: AGSEGQGATQY
v_gene: TRBV2
j_gene: TRBJ2-5

CDR3aa: ASSIETVGAYEQY
v_gene: TRBV19
j_gene: TRBJ2-7

CDR3aa: ASSFDLGYGYTFIY
v_gene: TRBV7-2
j_gene: TRBJ1-3

CDR3aa: AVGTTGTNSPLH
v_gene: TRBV19
j_gene: TRBJ1-6